This passage covers 7 T cell receptor beta chains from one sample sequenced in a study of blood T cell repertoires in COVID-19. Profiling relied on immunoSEQ multiplex PCR, and the TCRdb table lists in-frame clones only, not all of them. The data show roughly 360,000 clones, over 65% seen once. Input material: peripheral blood. The receptors derive from a human donor with acute or convalescent COVID-19. The donor label of this sample is uncertain.

In its sample, this clone was seen a few times. This sequence joins TRBV19 and TRBJ1-1; D is ambiguous. The CDR3 consists of 15 residues. CDR1 and CDR2 (germline): LNHDA, SQIVND (reference sequence). Trimming stripped 3 bases from V and 0 bases from J, with 11 bases between. The chain's CDR3 is CASSIQAELNTEAFF. CDR3 bases: TGTGCCAGTAGTATTCAGGCAGAGCTGAACACTGAAGCTTTCTTT.

The chain employs TRBV28 and TRBJ1-2; possible D gene TRBD1, 6 bases. V was shortened by 2 bases and J by 8 bases, with 12 bases between the two germline ends. This CDR3 region has 13 residues. Germline V gives CDR1 MDHEN, CDR2 SYDVKM. The CDR3 DNA is TGTGCCAGCAGTTTACCAGGGGTAGGAGGCTACACCTTC. It is translated as CASSLPGVGGYTF.

As to this clone: The junction departs from the called germline gene at one end, perhaps through a read error. The CDR3 spells CANSRGPSSNQPQHF. The CDR3 DNA follows: TGTGCCAACAGTCGAGGGCCCTCCAGCAATCAGCCCCAGCATTTT. The chain employs TRBV6-5 and TRBJ1-5; D is unresolved. The germline V gene encodes CDR1 MNHEY and CDR2 SVGAGI. There are 15 residues in the CDR3.

This chain connects TRBV15 to TRBJ1-2; TRBD1 is a possible D gene (6 bases). Germline loops: CDR1 LNHNV, CDR2 YYDKDF (reference sequence). The CDR3 is 16 residues long. Trimming removed 4 bases from V and 4 bases from J, with 19 bases in between. The chain's CDR3 is CATSIWKGDPRYGYTF. DNA of the CDR3: TGTGCCACCAGCATATGGAAGGGGGACCCACGCTATGGCTACACCTTC.

The chain uses TRBV11-2 and TRBJ2-2; D possibly corresponds to TRBD2 (5 bases). Germline CDR1 is SGHAT and CDR2 is FQNNGV. The CDR3 consists of 13 residues. Trimming shortened V by 5 bases and J by 8 bases, and 12 bases separated the two germline ends. CDR3 in amino acids: CASSPSGLGELFF. The CDR3 DNA sequence: TGTGCCAGCAGCCCCAGCGGTTTGGGGGAGCTGTTTTTT.

This rearrangement joins TRBV11-2 to TRBJ1-2; a possible D gene is TRBD1 (5 bases). CDR3 length: 13 amino acids. Deletions cut 3 bases from V and 8 bases from J, with 13 bases between. CDR1 is SGHAT, CDR2 FQNNGV, per germline. The CDR3 DNA reads as TGTGCCAGCAGCTTTGGGGGGGAAGGCGGCTACACCTTC. The encoded protein is CASSFGGEGGYTF.

The chain employs TRBV7-9 and TRBJ2-7; 9 nucleotides align to TRBD2. Germline V gene sequence: CDR1 SEHNR, CDR2 FQNEAQ (reference sequence). CDR3 length equals 14 residues. With V trimmed by 4 bases and J by 3 bases, 4 bases remained unmatched. The CDR3 DNA reads TGTGCCAGCAGCTCTAGCGGGGAGAGCTACGAGCAGTACTTC. Amino acid sequence: CASSSSGESYEQYF.